These 18 T cell receptor beta chains originate from one sample sequenced in a study of a mutant IDH1 vaccine in newly diagnosed glioma. Measured with immunoSEQ multiplex PCR; TCRdb has only the in-frame clones, and not every one. The table shows around 50,000 clones, with approximately 84% occurring only once. The time point here: week 47, end of study. A single vaccine dose contained 300 ug of mutant IDH1 20-mer peptide, and topical imiquimod was used with it. Their antigens remain unidentified. Sequencing used PBMCs, obtained from a glioma patient whose treatment included an IDH1 peptide vaccine. These TCRs come from a woman in her 30s with glioma. Some clones in this sample may be carry-over from other donors' samples.

The chain carries TRBV7-9 and TRBJ1-3, with D possibly matching TRBD1 (5 bases). V was trimmed by 1 base and J by 0 bases, leaving 10 bases between them. Germline CDR1 and CDR2: SEHNR and FQNEAQ (reference sequence). The CDR3 length is 16 residues. This chain's CDR3 is CASSLGQGSSGNTIYF. DNA of the CDR3: TGTGCCAGCAGCTTAGGGCAGGGCAGCTCTGGAAACACCATATATTTT.

The rearrangement joins TRBV7-9 to TRBJ1-2, with TRBD1 matching over 8 bases. Germline assignment: CDR1 SEHNR and CDR2 FQNEAQ (reference sequence). This CDR3 is 14 amino acids long. The trim removed 5 bases at V and 4 bases at J, leaving 6 bases unmatched. The CDR3 nucleotides are TGTGCCAGCAGCCCGGACAGGGCGGGCTATGGCTACACCTTC. Translating gives CASSPDRAGYGYTF.

This chain links TRBV5-1 with TRBJ2-5; 7 bases agree with TRBD2. Germline CDR1 reads SGHRS; CDR2 reads YFSETQ. With 4 bases clipped from V and 4 bases from J, the junction kept 10 bases outside the gene matches. This CDR3 comprises 15 residues. CDR3 nucleotide sequence: TGCGCCAGCAGCCCTAACCTGGGGGAGGGAGAGACCCAGTACTTC. Amino acid sequence: CASSPNLGEGETQYF.

The chain has TRBV4-1 and TRBJ2-1; the D call may be TRBD1 or TRBD2 (5 bases each). Germline V gene sequence: CDR1 MGHRA, CDR2 YSYEKL. The CDR3 is 11 amino acids. V was pared by 5 bases and J by 15 bases, with 14 bases between. The CDR3 bases are TGCGCCAGCAGCTCCCGGGGCATTGGGTTCTTC. It is translated as CASSSRGIGFF.

In its sample, this clone was seen once. The chain has TRBV11-3 and TRBJ1-1; D gene ambiguous. CDR1 and CDR2 (germline): SGHNT, YENEEA. The CDR3 extends over 13 amino acids. The V and J ends lost 0 bases and 8 bases respectively, with 10 bases between them. This CDR3 reads CASSLESGPEAFF. The CDR3 DNA is TGTGCCAGCAGCTTAGAGAGTGGCCCGGAAGCTTTCTTT.

This clone was picked up a small number of times. The chain links TRBV30 to TRBJ1-1; TRBD1 might be the D (5 bases). The CDR3 is made up of 11 amino acids. CDR1 GTSNPN and CDR2 SVGIG come from the germline V gene (reference sequence). Trimming stripped 5 bases from V and 6 bases from J, with 10 bases between. The CDR3 is CAWDGGPEAFF. The CDR3 DNA is TGTGCCTGGGATGGGGGTCCTGAAGCTTTCTTT.

The V call is TRBV6-1, the J call TRBJ2-7, with D possibly TRBD1 on 6 matching bases. The CDR3 has 16 amino acids. CDR1 and CDR2 from the germline V gene are MNHNS and SASEGT. V was trimmed by 3 bases and J by 3 bases, leaving 18 bases between them. The CDR3 is CASSDARRQGNYEQYF. The CDR3 DNA sequence: TGTGCCAGCAGTGACGCAAGGAGGCAGGGGAACTACGAGCAGTACTTC.

This sequence joins TRBV4-1 and TRBJ2-7, with TRBD2 as a possible D gene (6 bases). The CDR3 consists of 13 residues. Germline-derived CDR1 and CDR2 are MGHRA and YSYEKL. Trimming left V 6 bases short and J 6 bases short, with 15 bases between. The chain's CDR3 is CASRSNRGGEQYF. The CDR3 coding sequence is TGCGCCAGCAGGTCTAATAGGGGAGGCGAGCAGTACTTC.

The V gene is TRBV5-6, the J gene TRBJ2-7; 10 bases line up with TRBD1. V trimming: 4 bases; J trimming: 0 bases; junction bases outside the gene matches: 4. The CDR3 length is 15 residues. Germline V gene data show CDR1 as SGHDT and CDR2 as YYEEEE. CDR3 coding DNA: TGTGCCAGCAGCGGGACAGGGGAGATCTCCTACGAGCAGTACTTC. Amino acid sequence: CASSGTGEISYEQYF.

The rearrangement joins TRBV6-6 to TRBJ2-1; D uncertain. The germline CDR1 and CDR2 sequences are MNHNY and SVGAGI (reference sequence). V was clipped by 1 base and J by 9 bases, with 7 bases between them. CDR3 length: 12 amino acids. The CDR3: CASSYWAAEQFF. The CDR3 DNA reads TGTGCCAGCAGTTACTGGGCAGCTGAGCAGTTCTTC.

This chain joins TRBV5-1 and TRBJ1-1, with D possibly being TRBD1 (5 bases). The germline V and J ends were trimmed by 0 bases and 3 bases, with 6 bases remaining between them. The CDR3 consists of 13 residues. The germline CDR1 and CDR2 sequences are SGHRS and YFSETQ. The CDR3 reads CASSLVGDTEAFF. The CDR3 nucleotides are TGCGCCAGCAGCTTGGTGGGGGACACTGAAGCTTTCTTT.

The chain is built from TRBV27 and TRBJ1-2, with a tentative D call TRBD1 (6 bases). The length of the CDR3 is 14 residues. Trimming shortened V by 0 bases and J by 6 bases, and 11 bases separated the two germline ends. CDR1 is MNHEY and CDR2 is SMNVEV in the germline V gene (reference sequence). CDR3 region: CASSLSQGLDGYTF. As DNA, the CDR3 is TGTGCCAGCAGTTTATCTCAGGGGCTTGATGGCTACACCTTC.

The rearrangement joins TRBV2 to TRBJ2-3, with 8 bases that match TRBD2. The germline CDR1 and CDR2 sequences are SNHLY and FYNNEI. The CDR3 is 16 amino acids. Trimming cost V 4 bases and J 2 bases; bases outside gene matches: 8. CDR3 nucleotides: TGTGCCAGCAGTGCCTTTCGGACTAGCTTCACAGATACGCAGTATTTT. Translating it yields CASSAFRTSFTDTQYF.

This chain uses TRBV5-5 with TRBJ2-5, with D perhaps TRBD1 or TRBD2 (6 bases each). With the DNA end fitting TRBJ2-7 better, the J assignment may be wrong. This CDR3 has 15 residues. CDR1 SGHKS and CDR2 YYEKEE come from the germline V gene (reference sequence). This chain's CDR3 is CASRRGPTDSYEQYF. The CDR3 DNA sequence: TGTGCCAGCAGGCGGGGCCCAACGGACAGCTACGAGCAGTACTTC.

The chain employs TRBV19 and TRBJ2-7, with D hard to call. Trimming pared 3 bases from V and 2 bases from J, leaving 17 bases between. The CDR3 consists of 16 residues. Germline-derived CDR1 and CDR2 are LNHDA and SQIVND (reference sequence). This CDR3 reads CASSIRGNDPAYEQYF. CDR3 bases: TGTGCCAGTAGTATCCGAGGCAACGACCCCGCCTACGAGCAGTACTTC. Full variable domain (missing parts from reference TRBV19 and TRBJ2-7): DGGITQSPKYLFRKEGQNVTLSCEQNLNHDAMYWYRQDPGQGLRLIYYSQIVNDFQKGDIAEGYSVSREKKESFPLTVTSAQKNPTAFYLCASSIRGNDPAYEQYFGPGTRLTVT.

The V and J genes are TRBV27 and TRBJ2-5; D is unclear. The CDR3 totals 11 residues. Germline CDR1 MNHEY, CDR2 SMNVEV (reference sequence). V shed 2 bases and J shed 8 bases, with 6 bases lying between them. The CDR3, as DNA: TGTGCCAGCAGTTTACCCCCTACCCAGTACTTC. It is translated as CASSLPPTQYF.

The chain links TRBV6-5 to TRBJ1-3, with D tentatively TRBD1 (6 bases). In germline, CDR1 is MNHEY, CDR2 SVGAGI. V was pared by 6 bases and J by 1 base, with 10 bases between. The CDR3 totals 14 residues. The CDR3 here is CASRQQGSGNTIYF. For the CDR3, the DNA is TGTGCCAGCAGGCAACAGGGATCTGGAAACACCATATATTTT.

In its sample, this clone was seen a few times. V usage is TRBV19 and J usage is TRBJ2-2; D unresolved. There are 12 residues in the CDR3. CDR1 and CDR2 (germline): LNHDA, SQIVND (reference sequence). Between the trimmed V and J ends, which lost 5 bases and 2 bases, there was a span of 3 bases. The CDR3 reads CASSYNTGELFF. DNA for the CDR3: TGTGCCAGTAGTTACAACACCGGGGAGCTGTTTTTT.